This T cell receptor (beta chain) was observed in a study of blood T cell repertoires in COVID-19. The overall study: PBMCs, B-cell-depleted T cells, or T cells provided the cDNA or gDNA that made up the material.

In the original workflow: Estimates of nucleated cell counts were drawn from the amplification of reference gene primers. Repertoires were generated with immunoSEQ multiplex PCR, while TCRdb's copy carries only in-frame clones and drops some. The D gene and trimming were derived from the DNA, and the V and J assignments and clone size from that table. Here the sample spans about 99,000 clones, 79% being singletons. Germline loops: CDR1 SNHLY, CDR2 FYNNEI. V was clipped by 2 bases and J by 4 bases; unmatched bases: 1. This CDR3 region has 15 residues. The J gene is TRBJ2-1, the V gene TRBV2; TRBD2 matches 11 bases. What was sequenced was peripheral blood. The receptor's source is an elderly woman with active or convalescent COVID-19. This CDR3 reads CASSELAGGYNEQFF. CDR3 nucleotides: TGTGCCAGCAGTGAACTAGCGGGAGGATACAATGAGCAGTTCTTC.